The clone carrying this TCR beta chain was picked up a small number of times. CDR1 and CDR2 (germline): SGHRS, YFSETQ. The V end lost 0 bases, the J end lost 2 bases, and 9 bases lay between the germline ends. This CDR3 contains 15 residues. The time point is: newly diagnosed GD, antithyroid drugs for less than 3 months. RNA extracted from PBMCs served as the sequencing template. The sample originates from a study of regulatory T cells in long-lasting Graves disease. Study context: Antithyroid drugs had been taken under 3 months by newly diagnosed Graves' patients.

Building the TCR beta libraries relied on iRepertoire HTBI primers, and CDR3 regions underwent Arm-PCR. MiXCR, applied by TCRdb to the multiplex PCR reads, yields one record per CDR3 protein. This repertoire shows roughly 380,000 distinct CDR3 sequences, 16% found once; its top ten account for about 27%. These data also formed part of another study, on T cells in Graves' hyperthyroidism and ophthalmopathy. That work contributes: Stable hyperthyroidism was told apart from ophthalmopathy by a model built on 13 V-J features.

The V and J genes are TRBV5-1 and TRBJ2-1, with D maybe TRBD1 (5 bases). The receptor was derived from a man aged 40-49 years with Graves disease. Sequenced material: peripheral blood mononuclear cells (PBMCs), taken at new diagnosis, from a patient treated with antithyroid drugs. The CDR3 DNA reads as TGCGCCAGCAGCTTGGTGACAGCTACCTACAATGAGCAGTTCTTC. Translated: CASSLVTATYNEQFF.